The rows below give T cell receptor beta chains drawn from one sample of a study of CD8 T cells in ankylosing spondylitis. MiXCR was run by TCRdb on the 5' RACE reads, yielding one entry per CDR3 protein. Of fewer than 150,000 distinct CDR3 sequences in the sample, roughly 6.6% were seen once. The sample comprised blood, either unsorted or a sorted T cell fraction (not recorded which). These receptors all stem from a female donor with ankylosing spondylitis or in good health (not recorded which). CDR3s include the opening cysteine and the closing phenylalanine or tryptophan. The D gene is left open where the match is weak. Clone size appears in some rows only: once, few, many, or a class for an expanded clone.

TGCGCCAGCAGTCCCCGACAGTTTAAGGCTGAAGCTTTCTTT	CASSPRQFKAEAFF	-	-	TRBV23-1	TRBJ1-1
TGTGCCAACAGTGAAGGGTGGGCTACCCAGGGCTATGGCTACACCTTC	CANSEGWATQGYGYTF	-	-	TRBV2	TRBJ1-2
TGTGCCAGCAGTGAACAGGGAGGACAGCCCCAGCATTTT	CASSEQGGQPQHF	-	-	TRBV6-1	TRBJ1-5
TGTGCCAGCAGCGCCAGTAGGTTTGGCAGCACGAACACTGAAGCTTTCTTT	CASSASRFGSTNTEAFF	-	many	TRBV7-8	TRBJ1-1
TGTGCCAGCAGCACTAAGGGGGAGCCCTCTGGAAACACCATATATTTT	CASSTKGEPSGNTIYF	-	many	TRBV7-9	TRBJ1-3
TGTGCCAGCAGTTATACCCTCGGGACTGAAGCTTTCTTT	CASSYTLGTEAFF	-	many	TRBV6-6	TRBJ1-1
TGCAGTGTCGGGGTACCTATTCGCTCCTATAATTCACCCCTCCACTTT	CSVGVPIRSYNSPLHF	-	many	TRBV20-1	TRBJ1-6
TGCAGTGCCGCCTCGTTGTCGTGGGGACCCTACGAGCAGTACTTC	CSAASLSWGPYEQYF	-	many	TRBV20-1	TRBJ2-7
TGTGCCAGCAGTCCGGGACTAGCGGAAGAGACCCAGTACTTC	CASSPGLAEETQYF	TRBD2	many	TRBV28	TRBJ2-5
TGCGCCAGCAGCGAAACCCCGGGGGGGGTTAGCGGCTACACCTTC	CASSETPGGVSGYTF	-	many	TRBV5-1	TRBJ1-2
TGTGCCAGCCGCCAGCGGGGGCAGACAGATACGCAGTATTTT	CASRQRGQTDTQYF	TRBD2	few	TRBV6-1	TRBJ2-3
TGTGCCAGCAGCCAAGACGTCCAGGGTGAAGCTTTCTTT	CASSQDVQGEAFF	-	many	TRBV3-2	TRBJ1-1